This TCR beta chain appears in the sequencing data of a study of blood T cells in healthy people across ages. Total RNA extracted from each sample amounted to at least 6 micrograms. To note about this clonotype: The target antigen is unknown.

Alongside a J-beta primer mix, a sample-barcoded 5' primer served in a second PCR lasting roughly 6 to 11 cycles. Carrying 12 random nucleotides, a template-switch adaptor labeled each individual cDNA molecule. TCRdb itself ran the 5' RACE reads through MiXCR, one entry per CDR3 protein. The profile shows approximately 790,000 distinct CDR3 sequences, around 68% of them singletons. This CDR3 region has 12 residues. Germline CDR1 reads MNHEY; CDR2 reads SVGEGT. Trimming stripped 2 bases from V and 2 bases from J, with 4 bases between. Whole-study findings and limits: As age increased, TCR beta diversity per million T cells fell in a roughly linear fashion.

The receptor was isolated from a man aged 30-40 years in good health. The sequencing sample was made of blood. The chain employs TRBV6-2 or TRBV6-3 and TRBJ2-7; the D is unclear. The CDR3 sequence: CASSYAAYEQYF. Written as DNA, the CDR3 is TGTGCCAGCAGTTACGCGGCCTACGAGCAGTACTTC.